This T cell receptor (beta chain) came from a study of tumor and adjacent non-tumor tissue in lung cancer. CDR1 is MDHEN, CDR2 SYDVKM, per germline. The CDR3 consists of 15 residues. The template was RNA from unsorted bulk tissue. Newly diagnosed lung cancer patients had thoracic surgery in China, August–late 2014, without prior chemotherapy. The count of this clonotype is one. Its specificity is not known. One end of the junction does not line up with germline, which may come from a read error. Points from the study as a whole: TCR diversity was significantly greater in tumor than normal lung tissue. In normal lung, the top 100 clones were significantly more dominant than in tumor. Tumor TCR diversity, when higher, was linked to shorter survival.

The library came from three nested PCR rounds adapted from ARM-PCR protocols. TCRdb independently ran MiXCR on the multiplex PCR reads; one entry per CDR3 protein. This table holds around 99,000 distinct CDR3 sequences, roughly 80% found once. The rearrangement links TRBV28 to TRBJ1-6; 9 bases fit TRBD1. Material for sequencing was lung tumor tissue. The TCR was taken from a woman aged 55-70 years with non-small cell lung cancer. The DNA for the CDR3 is TGTGCCAGTAGTTTAGTAGGACAGGGGTGTAGGGCCCTCCACTTT. Amino acids: CASSLVGQGCRALHF.